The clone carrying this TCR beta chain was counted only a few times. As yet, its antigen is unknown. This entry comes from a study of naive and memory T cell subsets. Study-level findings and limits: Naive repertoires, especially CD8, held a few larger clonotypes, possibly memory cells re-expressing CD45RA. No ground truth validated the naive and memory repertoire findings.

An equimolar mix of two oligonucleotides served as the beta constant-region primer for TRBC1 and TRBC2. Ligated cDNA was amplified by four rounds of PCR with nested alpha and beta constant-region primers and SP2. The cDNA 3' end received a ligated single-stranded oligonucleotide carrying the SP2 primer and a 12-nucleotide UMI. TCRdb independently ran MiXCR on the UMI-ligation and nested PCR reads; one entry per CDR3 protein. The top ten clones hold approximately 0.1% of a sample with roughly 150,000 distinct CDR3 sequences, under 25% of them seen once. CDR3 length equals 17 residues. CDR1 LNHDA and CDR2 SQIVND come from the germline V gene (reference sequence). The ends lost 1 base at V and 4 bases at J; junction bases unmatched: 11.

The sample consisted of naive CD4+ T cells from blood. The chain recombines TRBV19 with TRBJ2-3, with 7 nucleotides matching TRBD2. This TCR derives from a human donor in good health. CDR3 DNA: TGTGCCAGTAGTATAGGTCGTTACGCGGGAGTTGCAGATACGCAGTATTTT. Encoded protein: CASSIGRYAGVADTQYF.